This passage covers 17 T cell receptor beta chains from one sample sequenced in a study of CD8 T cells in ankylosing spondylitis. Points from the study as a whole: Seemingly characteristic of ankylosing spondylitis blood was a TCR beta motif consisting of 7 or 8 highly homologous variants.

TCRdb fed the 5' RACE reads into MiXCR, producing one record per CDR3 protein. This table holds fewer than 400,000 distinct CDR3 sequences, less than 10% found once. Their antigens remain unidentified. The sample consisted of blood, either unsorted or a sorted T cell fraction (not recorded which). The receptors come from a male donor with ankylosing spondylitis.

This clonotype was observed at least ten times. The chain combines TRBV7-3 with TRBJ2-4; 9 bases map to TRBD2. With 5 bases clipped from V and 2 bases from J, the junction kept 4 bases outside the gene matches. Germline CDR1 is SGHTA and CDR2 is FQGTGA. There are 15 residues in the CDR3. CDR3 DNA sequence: TGTGCCAGCAGCCCCGGGACTAGCTCCAAAAACATTCAGTACTTC. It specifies CASSPGTSSKNIQYF.

The CDR3 sequence is CASSESQTIGYEQYF. Written as DNA, the CDR3 is TGTGCCAGCAGTGAATCCCAAACAATAGGATACGAGCAGTACTTC. The chain couples TRBV2 to TRBJ2-7; no firm D call. Trimming shortened V by 2 bases and J by 4 bases, and 15 bases separated the two germline ends. Germline CDR1 and CDR2: SNHLY and FYNNEI. This CDR3 region has 15 residues.

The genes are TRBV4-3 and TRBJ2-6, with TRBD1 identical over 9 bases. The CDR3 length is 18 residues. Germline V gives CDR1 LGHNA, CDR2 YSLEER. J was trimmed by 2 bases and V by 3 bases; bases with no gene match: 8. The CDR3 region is CASSQAGTGRTGANVLTF. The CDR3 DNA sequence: TGCGCCAGCAGCCAGGCCGGGACAGGGAGGACTGGGGCCAACGTCCTGACTTTC.

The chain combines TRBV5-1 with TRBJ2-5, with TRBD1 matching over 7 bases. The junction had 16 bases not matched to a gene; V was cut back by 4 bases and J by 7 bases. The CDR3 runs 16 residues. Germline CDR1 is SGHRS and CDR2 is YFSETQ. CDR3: CASSLLGGSPVGTQYF. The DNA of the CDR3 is TGCGCCAGCAGCCTCCTAGGGGGCTCCCCGGTTGGGACCCAGTACTTC.

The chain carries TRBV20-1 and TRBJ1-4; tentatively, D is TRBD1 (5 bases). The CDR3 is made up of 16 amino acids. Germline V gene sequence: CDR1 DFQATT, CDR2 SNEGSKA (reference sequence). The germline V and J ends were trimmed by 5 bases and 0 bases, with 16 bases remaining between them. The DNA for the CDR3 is TGCAGTGCTGGCGGGACGCGCGAAGCAACTAATGAAAAACTGTTTTTT. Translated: CSAGGTREATNEKLFF.

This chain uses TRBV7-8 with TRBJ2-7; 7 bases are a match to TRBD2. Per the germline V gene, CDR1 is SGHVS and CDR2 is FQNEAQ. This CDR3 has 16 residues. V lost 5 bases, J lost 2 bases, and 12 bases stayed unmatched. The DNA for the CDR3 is TGTGCCAGCAGCCCCACAAGCGGGACCCGAACCTACGAGCAGTACTTC. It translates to CASSPTSGTRTYEQYF.

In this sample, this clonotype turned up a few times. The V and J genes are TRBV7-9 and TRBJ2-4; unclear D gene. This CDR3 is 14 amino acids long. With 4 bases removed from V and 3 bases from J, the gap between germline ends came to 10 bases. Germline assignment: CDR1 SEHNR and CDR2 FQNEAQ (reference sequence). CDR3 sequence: CASSSPQDKNIQYF. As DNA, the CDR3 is TGTGCCAGCAGCTCACCCCAGGACAAAAACATTCAGTACTTC. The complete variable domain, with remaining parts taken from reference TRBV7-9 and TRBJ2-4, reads DTGVSQNPRHKITKRGQNVTFRCDPISEHNRLYWYRQTLGQGPEFLTYFQNEAQLEKSRLLSDRFSAERPKGSFSTLEIQRTEQGDSAMYLCASSSPQDKNIQYFGAGTRLSVL.

CDR3 loop: CASSPNSGQASAEAFF. CDR3 DNA sequence: TGTGCCAGCTCACCAAATTCGGGACAGGCCTCGGCTGAAGCTTTCTTT. V gene TRBV18 combines with J gene TRBJ1-1; the match to TRBD1 covers 8 bases. The junction had 11 bases not matched to a gene; V was cut back by 2 bases and J by 6 bases. There are 16 residues in the CDR3. Germline CDR1 is KGHSH and CDR2 is LQKENI.

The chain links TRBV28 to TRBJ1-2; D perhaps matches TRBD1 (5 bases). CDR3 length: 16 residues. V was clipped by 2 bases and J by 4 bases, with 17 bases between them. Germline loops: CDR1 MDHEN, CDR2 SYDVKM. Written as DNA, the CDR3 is TGTGCCAGCAGTTTAGGCGGCGGGGGACCGGTCTATGGCTACACCTTC. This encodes CASSLGGGGPVYGYTF.

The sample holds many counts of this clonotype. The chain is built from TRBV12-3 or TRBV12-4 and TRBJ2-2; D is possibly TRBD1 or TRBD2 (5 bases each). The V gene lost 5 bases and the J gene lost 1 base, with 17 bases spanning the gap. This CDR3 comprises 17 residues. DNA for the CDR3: TGTGCCAGCAGTCCCTCTTTCGGGACGGGGAACACCGGGGAGCTGTTTTTT. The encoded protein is CASSPSFGTGNTGELFF.

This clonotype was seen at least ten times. The CDR3 nucleotides read TGTGCCAGCAGACCACAGGGGCCCTATCAGCCCCAGCATTTT. This encodes CASRPQGPYQPQHF. The chain joins TRBV6-1 to TRBJ1-5; 7 bases map to TRBD1. In germline, CDR1 is MNHNS, CDR2 SASEGT. This CDR3 has 14 residues. With V trimmed by 6 bases and J by 5 bases, 7 bases remained unmatched.

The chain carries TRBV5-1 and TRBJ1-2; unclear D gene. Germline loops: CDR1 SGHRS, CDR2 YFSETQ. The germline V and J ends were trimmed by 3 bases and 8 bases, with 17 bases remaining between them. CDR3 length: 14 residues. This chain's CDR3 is CASSYPSRAEGYTF. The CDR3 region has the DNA TGCGCCAGCAGCTACCCCTCAAGGGCGGAAGGCTACACCTTC.

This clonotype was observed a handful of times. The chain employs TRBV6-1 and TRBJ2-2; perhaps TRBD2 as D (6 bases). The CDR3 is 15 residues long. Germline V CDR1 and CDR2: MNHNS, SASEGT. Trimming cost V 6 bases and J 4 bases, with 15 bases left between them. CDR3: CASRRDSLRTGELFF. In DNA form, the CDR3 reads TGTGCCAGCAGACGGGACTCCCTCCGCACCGGGGAGCTGTTTTTT.

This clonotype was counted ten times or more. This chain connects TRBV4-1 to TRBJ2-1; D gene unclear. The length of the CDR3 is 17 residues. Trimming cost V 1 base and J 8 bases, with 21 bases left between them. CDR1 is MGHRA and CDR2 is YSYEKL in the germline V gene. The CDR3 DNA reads TGCGCCAGCAGCCAAGGTATACGAGGTGGTGCACACCATGAGCAGTTCTTC. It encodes CASSQGIRGGAHHEQFF.

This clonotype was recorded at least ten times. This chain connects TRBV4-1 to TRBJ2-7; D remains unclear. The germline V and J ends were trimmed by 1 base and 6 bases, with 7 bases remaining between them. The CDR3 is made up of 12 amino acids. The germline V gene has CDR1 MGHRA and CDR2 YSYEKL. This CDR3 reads CASSQVGGEQYF. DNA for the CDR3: TGCGCCAGCAGCCAAGTAGGTGGCGAGCAGTACTTC.

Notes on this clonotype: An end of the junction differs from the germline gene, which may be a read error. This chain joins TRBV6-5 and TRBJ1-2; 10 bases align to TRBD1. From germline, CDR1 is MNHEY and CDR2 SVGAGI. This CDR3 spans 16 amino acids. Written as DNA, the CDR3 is TGTGCCAGCAGATACTCGACAGCGGACAGGGGGTATGGCTACACCTTC. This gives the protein CASRYSTADRGYGYTF.

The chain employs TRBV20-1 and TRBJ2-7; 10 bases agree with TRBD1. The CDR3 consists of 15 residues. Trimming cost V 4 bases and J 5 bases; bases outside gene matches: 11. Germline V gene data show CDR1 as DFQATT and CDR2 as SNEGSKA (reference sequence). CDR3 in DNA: TGCAGTGCTACGTGGCGGGGACAGGGGATAGACGAGCAGTACTTC. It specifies CSATWRGQGIDEQYF.